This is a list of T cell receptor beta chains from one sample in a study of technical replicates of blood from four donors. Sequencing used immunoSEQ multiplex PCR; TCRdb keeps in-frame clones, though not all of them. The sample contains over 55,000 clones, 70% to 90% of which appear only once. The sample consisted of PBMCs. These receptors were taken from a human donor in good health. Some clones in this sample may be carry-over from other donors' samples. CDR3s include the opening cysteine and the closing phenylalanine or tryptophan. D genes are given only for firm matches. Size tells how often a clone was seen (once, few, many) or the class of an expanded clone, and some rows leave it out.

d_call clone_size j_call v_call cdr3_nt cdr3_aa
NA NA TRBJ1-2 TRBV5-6 TGTGCCAGCAGCTTGATCTCCGGGGACTCTGGCTACACCTTC CASSLISGDSGYTF
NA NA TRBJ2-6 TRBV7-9 TGTGCCAGAGAGCCCTTCCAGCGGGACAGGTTCTCTGGGGCCAACGTCCTGACTTTC CAREPFQRDRFSGANVLTF
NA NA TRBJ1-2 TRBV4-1 TGCGCCAGCAGCCAAGATTATACAGGATACTATGGCTACACCTTC CASSQDYTGYYGYTF
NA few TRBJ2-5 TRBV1 TGCACCAGCAGCCAAGATCGGCCCCCCGGGGAAGAGACCCAGTACTTC CTSSQDRPPGEETQYF
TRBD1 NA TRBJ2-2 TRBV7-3 TGTGCCAGCAGCCTAGGACAGGCCGCCACCGGGGAGCTGTTTTTT CASSLGQAATGELFF
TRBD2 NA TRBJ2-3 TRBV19 TGTGCCAGTAGTGTGGGGGGGGGTTATACAGATACGCAGTATTTT CASSVGGGYTDTQYF
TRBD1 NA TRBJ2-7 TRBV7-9 TGTGCCAGCAGCGCGACAGGGGGCGAGTACGAGCAGTACTTC CASSATGGEYEQYF
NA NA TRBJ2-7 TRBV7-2 TGTGCCAGCAGCTCCGTTCGGGTATCCTACGAGCAGTACTTC CASSSVRVSYEQYF
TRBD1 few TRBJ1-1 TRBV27 TGTGCCAGCAGCTCAGGGGGCTCGGGCACTGAAGCTTTCTTT CASSSGGSGTEAFF
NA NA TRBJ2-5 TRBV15 TGTGCCACCAGCAGAGTAGTCCAAGAGACCCAGTACTTC CATSRVVQETQYF
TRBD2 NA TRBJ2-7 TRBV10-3 TGTGCCGTAAGCTGGGACGCCGGGGGGAGCGAGCAGTACTTC CAVSWDAGGSEQYF
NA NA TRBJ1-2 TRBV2 TGTGCCAGCAGTGAAGGTCTCAGGGGCCGAAACTATGGCTACACCTTC CASSEGLRGRNYGYTF
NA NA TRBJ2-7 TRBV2 TGTGCCAGCAGTGAAGGCGGTTCCTCCTACGAGCAGTACTTC CASSEGGSSYEQYF
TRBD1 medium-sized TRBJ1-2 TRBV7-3 TGTGCCAGCAGCTTATATCGCAGGGGGAAAGGCTACACCTTC CASSLYRRGKGYTF
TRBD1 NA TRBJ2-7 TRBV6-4 TGTGCCAGCAGTGAAACAGGGGGCGGATACGAGCAGTACTTC CASSETGGGYEQYF
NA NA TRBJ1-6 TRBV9 TGTGCCAGCAGCCCCGCAGGGCCACCCCTCCACTTT CASSPAGPPLHF
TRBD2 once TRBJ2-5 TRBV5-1 TGCGCCAGCAGCTTGAGGGAGCGGGGGCTGCAAGAGACCCAGTACTTC CASSLRERGLQETQYF
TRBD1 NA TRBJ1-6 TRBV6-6 TGTGCCAGCAGCTCCGGGACAGAAAATTCACCCCTCCACTTT CASSSGTENSPLHF
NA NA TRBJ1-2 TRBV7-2 TGTGCAGTCGGACCCCCCTTCAGGGGCTATGGCTACACCTTC CAVGPPFRGYGYTF
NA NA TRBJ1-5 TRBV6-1 TGTGCCAGCAGTGAAGGAGGGTTAGATCAGCCCCAGCATTTT CASSEGGLDQPQHF
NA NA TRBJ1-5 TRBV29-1 TGCAGCGTTGAAACAGGATTTGGTCAGCCCCAGCATTTT CSVETGFGQPQHF
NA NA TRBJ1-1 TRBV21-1 TGTGCCAGCAGCCTTCGCCTGCGGACAGGGGTTTCGAAGAACACTGAAGCTTTCTTT CASSLRLRTGVSKNTEAFF
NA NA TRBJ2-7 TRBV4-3 TGCGCCAGCAGCCAAGGGACAGACTACGAGCAGTACTTC CASSQGTDYEQYF
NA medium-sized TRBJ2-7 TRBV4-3 TGCGCCAGCAGCCAAGATAGGACAGCCACCTACGAGCAGTACTTC CASSQDRTATYEQYF
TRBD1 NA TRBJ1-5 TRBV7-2 TGTGCCAGCAGCGAACAGGGGGCGAGGAATCAGCCCCAGCATTTT CASSEQGARNQPQHF
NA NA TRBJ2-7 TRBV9 TGTGCCAGCAGCGTAGCTTCAACTAGCAGCGAGCAGTACTTC CASSVASTSSEQYF
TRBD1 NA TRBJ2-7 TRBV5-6 TGTGCCAGCAGCTTCTTCCAGGGACAGGGCTTTTACGAGCAGTACTTC CASSFFQGQGFYEQYF
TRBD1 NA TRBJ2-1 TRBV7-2 TGTGCCAGCAGCGGACAGGGTGAGAAGCAGTTCTTC CASSGQGEKQFF
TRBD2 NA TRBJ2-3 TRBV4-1 TGCGCCAGCAGCCAGCTTCCGGGGGGAGGGGCAGATACGCAGTATTTT CASSQLPGGGADTQYF
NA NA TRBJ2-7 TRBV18 TGTGCCAGCTCACCGGGAACCGGGACCTACGAGCAGTACTTC CASSPGTGTYEQYF
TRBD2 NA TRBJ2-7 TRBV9 TGTGCCAGCAGCGTGGCGACTAGCGGGAGGGCAACGGAAGAGCAGTACTTC CASSVATSGRATEEQYF
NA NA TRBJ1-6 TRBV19 TGTGCCAGTAGTCCTCAAGCGTTGTCACCCCTCCACTTT CASSPQALSPLHF
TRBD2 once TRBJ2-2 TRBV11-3 TGTGCCAGCAGCTCCACGGGTCGAGCGGGGTCCGGGGAGCTGTTTTTT CASSSTGRAGSGELFF
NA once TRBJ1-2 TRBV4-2 TGTGCCAGCAGCCACTTGACCCGGGGGGATGGCTACACCTTC CASSHLTRGDGYTF
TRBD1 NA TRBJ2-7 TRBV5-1 TGCGCCAGCAGGGGACAGAGTAGCTCCTACGAGCAGTACTTC CASRGQSSSYEQYF
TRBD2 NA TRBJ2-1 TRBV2 TGTGCCAGCAGCCCCCTAGCGGGAGGGCGTGAGCAGTTCTTC CASSPLAGGREQFF
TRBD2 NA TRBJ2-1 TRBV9 TGTGCCAGCAGCGTAGTAGCGGGGGGGCGGAATGAGCAGTTCTTC CASSVVAGGRNEQFF
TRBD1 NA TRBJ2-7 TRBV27 TGTGCCAGCAGCCATACCGGGACAGGGGACTACGAGCAGTACTTC CASSHTGTGDYEQYF
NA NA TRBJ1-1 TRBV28 TGTGCCAGCAGTTTCTTGGGGTTCGGGGGGTTCGACACTGAAGCTTTCTTT CASSFLGFGGFDTEAFF
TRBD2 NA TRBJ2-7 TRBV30 TGTGCCTGGGGTACTAGCGGGAGAGGGTTTGACGAGCAGTACTTC CAWGTSGRGFDEQYF
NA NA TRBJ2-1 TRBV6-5 TGTGCCAGCAGTTACTCGGTCGCAGGTTACAATGAGCAGTTCTTC CASSYSVAGYNEQFF
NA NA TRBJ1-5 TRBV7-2 TGTGCCAGCAGCTTAGGGGGCGGGAGGGCCCAGCCCCAGCATTTT CASSLGGGRAQPQHF
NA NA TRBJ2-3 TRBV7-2 TGTGCCAGCAGCTTAGTTGCCGGGAGCACAGATACGCAGTATTTT CASSLVAGSTDTQYF
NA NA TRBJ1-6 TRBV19 TGTGCCAGTAGTATGGTGAAAATCGGGAGCTCCTATAATTCACCCCTCCACTTT CASSMVKIGSSYNSPLHF
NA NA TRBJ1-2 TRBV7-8 TGTGCCAGCAGCTACTCCTGGACTCCAGGTTATGGCTACACCTTC CASSYSWTPGYGYTF
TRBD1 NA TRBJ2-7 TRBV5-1 TGCGCCAGCAGCCCCACACCAACCGGACAGGGGCGCGCCTACGAGCAGTACTTC CASSPTPTGQGRAYEQYF